The rows below give T cell receptor beta chains drawn from one sample of a study of CD8+CD57+ T cells in acquired aplastic anemia. Via MiXCR, TCRdb re-called the reads, giving one row per CDR3 protein. Here the sample spans 200,000 to 250,000 distinct CDR3 sequences, around 45% being singletons. Sequenced material: sorted CD4+, CD8+, or CD8+CD57+ T cells (not recorded which) from PBMCs. Source of these receptors: a human donor with aplastic anemia. Both conserved end residues are part of each CDR3. D genes are given only for firm matches. Rows give clone size only sometimes, using once, few, many, or a class for an expanded clone.

j_call: TRBJ1-1; d_call: NA; clone_size: NA; v_call: TRBV6-1; cdr3_aa: CASSEGLGRDEAFF; cdr3_nt: TGTGCCAGCAGTGAAGGATTGGGGCGAGATGAAGCTTTCTTT
j_call: TRBJ1-1; d_call: TRBD1; clone_size: few; v_call: TRBV4-3; cdr3_aa: CASSHRQGVTEAFF; cdr3_nt: TGCGCCAGCAGCCACAGACAGGGGGTCACTGAAGCTTTCTTT
j_call: TRBJ1-2; d_call: NA; clone_size: many; v_call: TRBV29-1; cdr3_aa: CSVPLDEEGYGYTF; cdr3_nt: TGCAGCGTTCCCCTAGATGAGGAGGGCTATGGCTACACCTTC
j_call: TRBJ2-7; d_call: NA; clone_size: NA; v_call: TRBV15; cdr3_aa: CASSQIRAEPSYEQYF; cdr3_nt: TGTGCCAGCTCACAGATCCGAGCGGAACCCTCCTACGAGCAGTACTTC
j_call: TRBJ1-4; d_call: TRBD1; clone_size: many; v_call: TRBV6-5; cdr3_aa: CASSPSSGTGYEKLFF; cdr3_nt: TGTGCCAGCAGTCCGTCATCCGGGACAGGGTATGAAAAACTGTTTTTT
j_call: TRBJ1-6; d_call: TRBD1; clone_size: NA; v_call: TRBV20-1; cdr3_aa: CSARAPTDRELSPLHF; cdr3_nt: TGCAGTGCTAGAGCCCCAACTGACAGGGAGCTTTCACCCCTCCACTTT
j_call: TRBJ1-6; d_call: TRBD1; clone_size: few; v_call: TRBV4-3; cdr3_aa: CASSQGTGVGSPLHF; cdr3_nt: TGCGCCAGCAGCCAGGGGACAGGGGTTGGTTCACCCCTCCACTTT
j_call: TRBJ1-2; d_call: NA; clone_size: NA; v_call: TRBV28; cdr3_aa: CASSLRGARGYTF; cdr3_nt: TGTGCCAGCAGTTTGCGAGGGGCGCGCGGCTACACCTTC
j_call: TRBJ2-1; d_call: TRBD2; clone_size: NA; v_call: TRBV2; cdr3_aa: CASPSGGNEQFF; cdr3_nt: TGTGCCAGCCCTAGCGGGGGGAATGAGCAGTTCTTC
j_call: TRBJ2-1; d_call: NA; clone_size: once; v_call: TRBV28; cdr3_aa: CASSWGSERNYNEQFF; cdr3_nt: TGTGCCAGCAGTTGGGGGTCGGAGCGGAACTACAATGAGCAGTTCTTC
j_call: TRBJ1-4; d_call: TRBD1; clone_size: NA; v_call: TRBV24-1; cdr3_aa: CATSDAGTGHEKLFF; cdr3_nt: TGTGCCACCAGTGATGCCGGGACAGGACACGAAAAACTGTTTTTT
j_call: TRBJ2-5; d_call: TRBD1; clone_size: many; v_call: TRBV4-1; cdr3_aa: CASSQGQGAGGETQYF; cdr3_nt: TGCGCCAGCAGCCAGGGACAGGGGGCCGGTGGTGAGACCCAGTACTTC
j_call: TRBJ2-3; d_call: TRBD2; clone_size: NA; v_call: TRBV13; cdr3_aa: CASSYFRTSGGESDAQYF; cdr3_nt: TGTGCCAGCAGCTACTTCCGGACTAGCGGGGGGGAGTCAGATGCGCAGTATTTT
j_call: TRBJ1-6; d_call: NA; clone_size: NA; v_call: TRBV10-3; cdr3_aa: CAISESNGKGSNNSPLHF; cdr3_nt: TGTGCCATCAGTGAGTCTAATGGGAAAGGGAGTAATAATTCACCCCTCCACTTT
j_call: TRBJ1-1; d_call: NA; clone_size: NA; v_call: TRBV14; cdr3_aa: CASSQQTGIEAFF; cdr3_nt: TGTGCCAGCAGCCAACAAACAGGGATTGAAGCTTTCTTT
j_call: TRBJ2-2; d_call: NA; clone_size: NA; v_call: TRBV7-3; cdr3_aa: CASSLRPAGELFF; cdr3_nt: TGTGCCAGCAGCTTACGTCCAGCCGGGGAGCTGTTTTTT
j_call: TRBJ1-2; d_call: NA; clone_size: many; v_call: TRBV20-1; cdr3_aa: CSARDGGTGGYTF; cdr3_nt: TGCAGTGCTAGAGATGGGGGGACGGGCGGCTACACCTTC
j_call: TRBJ2-3; d_call: NA; clone_size: NA; v_call: TRBV7-9; cdr3_aa: CASSLDRAADTQYF; cdr3_nt: TGTGCCAGCAGCTTAGACAGAGCGGCAGATACGCAGTATTTT
j_call: TRBJ1-1; d_call: TRBD1; clone_size: NA; v_call: TRBV15; cdr3_aa: CATSRGGGTNTEAFF; cdr3_nt: TGTGCCACCAGCAGAGGAGGGGGCACGAACACTGAAGCTTTCTTT
j_call: TRBJ1-4; d_call: NA; clone_size: many; v_call: TRBV7-9; cdr3_aa: CASSSLVREKLFF; cdr3_nt: TGTGCCAGCAGCTCCTTGGTACGAGAAAAACTGTTTTTT
j_call: TRBJ2-1; d_call: TRBD2; clone_size: once; v_call: TRBV20-1; cdr3_aa: CSASQSGGYNEQFF; cdr3_nt: TGCAGTGCGAGTCAGAGCGGGGGGTACAATGAGCAGTTCTTC
j_call: TRBJ2-1; d_call: NA; clone_size: many; v_call: TRBV20-1; cdr3_aa: CSARDTLAGIERSYNEQFF; cdr3_nt: TGCAGTGCTAGAGATACCCTAGCAGGGATTGAACGGTCCTACAATGAGCAGTTCTTC
j_call: TRBJ1-6; d_call: NA; clone_size: NA; v_call: TRBV7-8; cdr3_aa: CVSSPYSSGYNSPLHF; cdr3_nt: TGTGTCAGCAGCCCCTACAGTAGCGGATATAATTCACCCCTCCACTTT
j_call: TRBJ2-5; d_call: NA; clone_size: few; v_call: TRBV2; cdr3_aa: CASSDPRDQETQYF; cdr3_nt: TGTGCCAGCAGTGACCCCAGGGACCAAGAGACCCAGTACTTC
j_call: TRBJ2-5; d_call: NA; clone_size: NA; v_call: TRBV24-1; cdr3_aa: CATSDPGATGETQYF; cdr3_nt: TGTGCCACCAGTGACCCGGGCGCGACGGGAGAGACCCAGTACTTC
j_call: TRBJ2-1; d_call: NA; clone_size: NA; v_call: TRBV5-6; cdr3_aa: CASSFDRQVSYNEQFF; cdr3_nt: TGTGCCAGCAGCTTTGACAGGCAGGTCTCCTACAATGAGCAGTTCTTC
j_call: TRBJ1-5; d_call: TRBD1; clone_size: few; v_call: TRBV15; cdr3_aa: CATSHLDFTGGQPQHF; cdr3_nt: TGTGCCACCAGCCACTTAGACTTCACAGGGGGACAGCCCCAGCATTTT
j_call: TRBJ1-6; d_call: TRBD1; clone_size: many; v_call: TRBV9; cdr3_aa: CASSVEGTGDSPLHF; cdr3_nt: TGTGCCAGCAGCGTAGAGGGGACAGGGGATTCACCCCTCCACTTT
j_call: TRBJ2-2; d_call: NA; clone_size: NA; v_call: TRBV10-3; cdr3_aa: CAISRGAANTGELFF; cdr3_nt: TGTGCCATCAGTCGGGGGGCTGCGAACACCGGGGAGCTGTTTTTT
j_call: TRBJ1-2; d_call: NA; clone_size: NA; v_call: TRBV19; cdr3_aa: CASSTDRLYGYTF; cdr3_nt: TGTGCCAGTAGTACCGACAGGCTGTATGGCTACACCTTC
j_call: TRBJ2-7; d_call: NA; clone_size: NA; v_call: TRBV29-1; cdr3_aa: CSVETVEREQYF; cdr3_nt: TGCAGCGTTGAAACTGTGGAACGCGAGCAGTACTTC
j_call: TRBJ2-2; d_call: TRBD2; clone_size: few; v_call: TRBV7-3; cdr3_aa: CAGSLDRLAGGELFF; cdr3_nt: TGTGCCGGCAGCTTAGATAGACTAGCTGGCGGGGAGCTGTTTTTT
j_call: TRBJ2-7; d_call: NA; clone_size: many; v_call: TRBV20-1; cdr3_aa: CSARSSEQYF; cdr3_nt: TGCAGTGCTAGAAGTTCCGAGCAGTACTTC
j_call: TRBJ1-5; d_call: NA; clone_size: NA; v_call: TRBV25-1; cdr3_aa: CASSEGQPNQPQHF; cdr3_nt: TGTGCCAGCAGTGAAGGTCAGCCTAATCAGCCCCAGCATTTT
j_call: TRBJ1-5; d_call: NA; clone_size: NA; v_call: TRBV19; cdr3_aa: CASSIRSETGQPQHF; cdr3_nt: TGTGCCAGTAGTATTAGGTCAGAGACGGGTCAGCCCCAGCATTTT
j_call: TRBJ1-2; d_call: NA; clone_size: NA; v_call: TRBV25-1; cdr3_aa: CASSETTEANYGYTF; cdr3_nt: TGTGCCAGCAGTGAAACGACGGAAGCTAACTATGGCTACACCTTC
j_call: TRBJ2-3; d_call: NA; clone_size: many; v_call: TRBV24-1; cdr3_aa: CATSDGFGGSDTQYF; cdr3_nt: TGTGCCACCAGTGACGGCTTCGGTGGGTCAGATACGCAGTATTTT